This entry lists 10 T cell receptor beta chains sequenced from one sample in a study of blood T cells in healthy people across ages. The authors ran a second PCR of about 7 to 12 cycles using a sample-barcoded 5' primer and a J-beta primer mix. Each CDR3 protein gets one entry after TCRdb re-called the 5' RACE reads with MiXCR. This sample has around 1,500,000 distinct CDR3 sequences, with 28% found just once. Input material: blood. These receptors came from a woman in her 30s in good health.

The sample holds a few counts of this clonotype. This rearrangement joins TRBV7-8 to TRBJ2-3, with D hard to call. The V end was cut by 4 bases, the J end by 1 base, with 21 bases between. The CDR3 covers 18 residues. Germline V CDR1 and CDR2: SGHVS, FQNEAQ. The CDR3 loop reads CASSSQVIRPGRTDTQYF. CDR3 bases: TGTGCCAGCAGCTCCCAGGTTATTAGGCCCGGACGCACAGATACGCAGTATTTT.

J is TRBJ2-2 and V is TRBV5-1, with D possibly being TRBD1 (6 bases). Germline CDR1 reads SGHRS; CDR2 reads YFSETQ. The CDR3 contains 18 residues. The V end lost 4 bases, the J end lost 4 bases, and 23 bases lay between the germline ends. The CDR3 DNA follows: TGCGCCAGCAGCCCCCAGGGGCCACCCTCAAGAAGCACCGGGGAGCTGTTTTTT. This gives the protein CASSPQGPPSRSTGELFF.

The J gene is TRBJ2-7, the V gene TRBV7-9, with TRBD1 matching 8 bases. CDR1 and CDR2 (germline): SEHNR, FQNEAQ (reference sequence). J lost 7 bases, V lost 3 bases, and 8 bases had no gene match. There are 14 residues in the CDR3. The DNA for the CDR3 is TGTGCCAGCAGCTTCGACAGGGGATGCGGTGAGCAGTACTTC. It encodes CASSFDRGCGEQYF.

This chain uses TRBV12-3 or TRBV12-4 with TRBJ1-1, with D possibly matching TRBD1 (5 bases). The CDR3 spans 13 residues. V lost 11 bases and J 5 bases, leaving 18 bases between the germline ends. CDR3 DNA: TGTGCCGGCAAACGAGAAGGGGCTACTGAAGCTTTCTTT. It yields the protein CAGKREGATEAFF.

This clonotype has a count of ten or more. The gene calls are TRBV20-1 and TRBJ2-7, with D unclear. V gave up 3 bases and J gave up 6 bases, with 9 bases separating them. The CDR3 loop spans 11 amino acids. Germline V gene lookup returns CDR1 DFQATT and CDR2 SNEGSKA (reference sequence). Written as DNA, the CDR3 is TGCAGTGCTAGGTCTGTGGGCGAGCAGTACTTC. This encodes CSARSVGEQYF.

A remark on this clonotype: A junction end diverges from the germline sequence, so it may reflect a read error. The chain joins TRBV20-1 to TRBJ2-1, with D tentatively TRBD2 (6 bases). CDR1 is DFQATT, CDR2 SNEGSKA, per germline (reference sequence). This CDR3 is built from 14 residues. CDR3 amino acids: CSASSGSSHNEQFF. DNA of the CDR3: TGCAGTGCTAGTTCCGGGAGCTCCCACAATGAGCAGTTCTTC.

With regard to this clonotype: A junction end diverges from the germline sequence, so it may reflect a read error. V and J are TRBV5-1 and TRBJ2-1, with TRBD1 matching over 7 bases. This CDR3 has 13 residues. Germline V gene lookup returns CDR1 SGHRS and CDR2 YFSETQ. The CDR3 nucleotides read TGCGCCGGCAGCTTGGGACAGCCCAATGAGCAGTTCTTC. It yields the protein CAGSLGQPNEQFF.

This chain connects TRBV3-1 to TRBJ1-2; the D is unclear. Trimming shortened V by 2 bases and J by 6 bases, and 25 bases separated the two germline ends. CDR3 length: 18 amino acids. Germline CDR1 reads LGHDT; CDR2 reads YNNKEL (reference sequence). CDR3 coding DNA: TGTGCCAGCAGCCAATACATGGGCAGCGAGAAAACATTTAATGGCTACACCTTC. Its protein is CASSQYMGSEKTFNGYTF.

This clonotype was picked up many times. V and J are TRBV20-1 and TRBJ2-3, with 11 bases matching TRBD2. Germline V lookup: CDR1 DFQATT, CDR2 SNEGSKA (reference sequence). V dropped 4 bases and J dropped 5; count of bases not matched to a gene: 5. The CDR3 is 14 amino acids. As DNA, the CDR3 is TGCAGTGCTACGAGACTAGCGGGAAGAGATACGCAGTATTTT. As protein: CSATRLAGRDTQYF.

Remarks on this clonotype: A much bigger clone sits one base away, suggesting this may be a read error. The chain combines TRBV10-3 with TRBJ2-7; either TRBD1 or TRBD2 may supply D (5 bases each). The CDR3 extends over 14 amino acids. The germline V and J ends were trimmed by 8 bases and 2 bases, with 16 bases remaining between them. The V gene's germline CDR1 is ENHRY and CDR2 SYGVKD. The CDR3 nucleotides read TGTGCCATCGGTACGGGACCGATAGCCTACGAGCAGTACTTC. It specifies CAIGTGPIAYEQYF.